This T cell receptor (beta chain) was sequenced for a study of follicular helper T cells after annual influenza vaccination. Across the whole study: Across the 2013-2014, 2014-2015 and 2015-2016 vaccination seasons, some subjects were resampled. Study-wide points: ICOS+CD38+ cTfh clonality tracked population frequency, and its change tracked circulating plasmablast change. Day 7 ICOS+CD38+ clones later appeared mostly in ICOS-CD38- cTfh.

The repertoire was sequenced with immunoSEQ multiplex PCR; TCRdb's copy has only in-frame clones and lacks some. The repertoire holds about 8,300 clones, 80% to 90% seen once, with around 0.98% in the top ten. About this clone itself: The antigen is undetermined.

Trimming stripped 6 bases from V and 0 bases from J, with 12 bases between. CDR3 size: 14 residues. CDR1 is WSHSY and CDR2 is SAAADI in the germline V gene. Regarding time point: 2014-2015 season, pre-vaccination. Per time point, roughly 35-100 mL of blood was sampled. The material was CXCR5+ CD38- circulating T follicular helper cells from blood, obtained on the day of influenza vaccination. Subset of the sample: circulating Tfh, non-naive CD4+CXCR5+PD-1+ (ICOS+CD38+ or ICOS-CD38-). This chain connects TRBV10-2 to TRBJ2-7, with a weak D call TRBD2 (6 bases). This TCR derives from an adult who received the influenza vaccine. The CDR3 sequence is CASSNSGSSYEQYF. The CDR3 region has the DNA TGCGCCAGCAGCAATAGCGGTAGCTCCTACGAGCAGTACTTC.